A selection of T cell receptor beta chains follows, all from one sample in a study of cytomegalovirus exposure and HLA in healthy donors. Libraries were prepared by immunoSEQ multiplex PCR; TCRdb keeps only in-frame clonotypes and omits some of them. The table lists more than 250,000 clones, more than 80% of them singletons. The sequencing input was PBMCs. All receptors come from a woman younger than 30 in good health and CMV-seronegative. Each CDR3 is given with its conserved first and last residue. Fields, in order: J gene, clone size, V gene, D gene, CDR3 protein, CDR3 DNA. D genes are given only for firm matches. Size is omitted from some rows. Given values are once, few, many or a class for expanded clones.

j_call: TRBJ2-7; clone_size: .; v_call: TRBV10-3; d_call: TRBD1; cdr3_aa: CAISESGQGSEQYF; cdr3_nt: TGTGCCATCAGTGAGTCAGGACAGGGTTCCGAGCAGTACTTC
j_call: TRBJ1-1; clone_size: .; v_call: TRBV27; d_call: .; cdr3_aa: CASGRRGLNTEAFF; cdr3_nt: TGTGCCAGCGGCCGAAGGGGGTTGAACACTGAAGCTTTCTTT
j_call: TRBJ2-1; clone_size: .; v_call: TRBV2; d_call: TRBD2; cdr3_aa: CASSGGLAGGYVLRAGSYNEQFF; cdr3_nt: TGTGCCAGCAGTGGCGGACTAGCGGGAGGGTACGTCCTTCGGGCAGGGTCCTACAATGAGCAGTTCTTC
j_call: TRBJ2-7; clone_size: .; v_call: TRBV19; d_call: .; cdr3_aa: CASSIDLGHPTVYF; cdr3_nt: TGTGCCAGTAGTATAGATCTGGGGCACCCTACTGTTTACTTC
j_call: TRBJ2-1; clone_size: .; v_call: TRBV27; d_call: .; cdr3_aa: CASSLSGVTYNEQFF; cdr3_nt: TGTGCCAGCTCTCTGTCGGGGGTGACCTACAATGAGCAGTTCTTC
j_call: TRBJ2-1; clone_size: .; v_call: TRBV9; d_call: TRBD2; cdr3_aa: CASSGLGLAGESNEQFF; cdr3_nt: TGTGCCAGCAGCGGACTGGGACTAGCGGGAGAGAGTAATGAGCAGTTCTTC
j_call: TRBJ2-1; clone_size: .; v_call: TRBV11-3; d_call: .; cdr3_aa: CASSLSGTGGYNEQFF; cdr3_nt: TGTGCCAGCAGCCTATCGGGGACCGGAGGGTACAATGAGCAGTTCTTC
j_call: TRBJ2-7; clone_size: .; v_call: TRBV19; d_call: .; cdr3_aa: CASTGKTSYEQYF; cdr3_nt: TGTGCCAGTACAGGGAAAACCTCCTACGAGCAGTACTTC
j_call: TRBJ1-4; clone_size: .; v_call: TRBV2; d_call: .; cdr3_aa: CASSLEGGGEKLFF; cdr3_nt: TGTGCCAGCAGCCTCGAAGGAGGCGGTGAAAAACTGTTTTTT
j_call: TRBJ2-2; clone_size: few; v_call: TRBV7-3; d_call: TRBD2; cdr3_aa: CASSSGLAGGPGTGELFF; cdr3_nt: TGTGCCAGCAGTTCGGGACTAGCGGGAGGGCCTGGCACCGGGGAGCTGTTTTTT
j_call: TRBJ2-7; clone_size: many; v_call: TRBV2; d_call: .; cdr3_aa: CASITETPYEQYF; cdr3_nt: TGTGCCAGCATTACGGAGACCCCCTACGAGCAGTACTTC
j_call: TRBJ1-1; clone_size: .; v_call: TRBV6-1; d_call: TRBD1; cdr3_aa: CASSEPGTGGFAFF; cdr3_nt: TGTGCCAGCAGTGAACCAGGGACAGGGGGCTTTGCTTTCTTT
j_call: TRBJ2-3; clone_size: .; v_call: TRBV2; d_call: TRBD1; cdr3_aa: CASRGLGQGATDTQYF; cdr3_nt: TGTGCCAGCAGGGGCCTTGGGCAGGGGGCCACAGATACGCAGTATTTT
j_call: TRBJ2-2; clone_size: .; v_call: TRBV18; d_call: .; cdr3_aa: CASSLRRPLDTGELFF; cdr3_nt: TGTGCCAGCTCACTCCGGAGACCCTTGGACACCGGGGAGCTGTTTTTT
j_call: TRBJ2-7; clone_size: .; v_call: TRBV11-2; d_call: TRBD2; cdr3_aa: CASSFSGTSGTYEQYF; cdr3_nt: TGTGCCAGCAGCTTCTCGGGGACTAGCGGGACCTACGAGCAGTACTTC
j_call: TRBJ1-3; clone_size: .; v_call: TRBV7-3; d_call: TRBD1; cdr3_aa: CASSGPTGSGNTIYF; cdr3_nt: TGTGCCAGCAGCGGACCGACAGGGTCGGGAAACACCATATATTTT
j_call: TRBJ2-5; clone_size: .; v_call: TRBV2; d_call: TRBD2; cdr3_aa: CASRAGVAETQYF; cdr3_nt: TGTGCCAGCAGAGCGGGAGTAGCGGAGACCCAGTACTTC
j_call: TRBJ2-7; clone_size: .; v_call: TRBV7-2; d_call: TRBD2; cdr3_aa: CASSFSGRGDYEQYF; cdr3_nt: TGTGCCAGCAGCTTTAGCGGGAGGGGGGACTACGAGCAGTACTTC
j_call: TRBJ1-4; clone_size: .; v_call: TRBV19; d_call: .; cdr3_aa: CASSTPNRDGGVKLFF; cdr3_nt: TGTGCCAGTAGTACCCCCAACAGGGACGGAGGAGTAAAACTGTTTTTT
j_call: TRBJ2-3; clone_size: .; v_call: TRBV9; d_call: TRBD2; cdr3_aa: CASSTLAGGVDTQYF; cdr3_nt: TGTGCCAGCAGCACCCTAGCGGGGGGCGTGGATACGCAGTATTTT
j_call: TRBJ2-1; clone_size: .; v_call: TRBV30; d_call: TRBD1; cdr3_aa: CAWSVGDRDGGQFF; cdr3_nt: TGTGCCTGGAGTGTAGGGGACAGGGATGGTGGGCAGTTCTTC
j_call: TRBJ2-1; clone_size: .; v_call: TRBV27; d_call: .; cdr3_aa: CASSPRTPRDEQFF; cdr3_nt: TGTGCCAGCAGTCCTCGGACACCCCGCGATGAGCAGTTCTTC
j_call: TRBJ2-1; clone_size: once; v_call: TRBV7-9; d_call: .; cdr3_aa: CASSPPTGGYNEQFF; cdr3_nt: TGTGCCAGCAGCCCACCGACAGGAGGCTACAATGAGCAGTTCTTC
j_call: TRBJ2-2; clone_size: .; v_call: TRBV7-9; d_call: TRBD2; cdr3_aa: CAMGGTLKGGELFF; cdr3_nt: TGTGCTATGGGGGGGACTCTCAAAGGCGGGGAGCTGTTTTTT
j_call: TRBJ2-1; clone_size: .; v_call: TRBV5-4; d_call: TRBD2; cdr3_aa: CASSLTSGAYNEQFF; cdr3_nt: TGTGCCAGCAGCTTGACTAGCGGAGCTTACAATGAGCAGTTCTTC
j_call: TRBJ2-7; clone_size: .; v_call: TRBV7-9; d_call: .; cdr3_aa: CASSSPGNEQYF; cdr3_nt: TGTGCCAGCAGCTCTCCGGGGAACGAGCAGTACTTC
j_call: TRBJ2-7; clone_size: .; v_call: TRBV9; d_call: TRBD1; cdr3_aa: CASSAGQGSSYEQYF; cdr3_nt: TGTGCCAGCAGCGCGGGACAGGGGAGCTCCTACGAGCAGTACTTC
j_call: TRBJ2-1; clone_size: .; v_call: TRBV6-4; d_call: .; cdr3_aa: CASSDGPYNEQFF; cdr3_nt: TGTGCCAGCAGTGACGGCCCCTACAATGAGCAGTTCTTC
j_call: TRBJ2-1; clone_size: .; v_call: TRBV28; d_call: .; cdr3_aa: CASSLEGYNEQFF; cdr3_nt: TGTGCCAGCAGTTTAGAGGGCTACAATGAGCAGTTCTTC
j_call: TRBJ1-2; clone_size: .; v_call: TRBV20-1; d_call: .; cdr3_aa: CSASAGYGYTF; cdr3_nt: TGCAGTGCTAGTGCAGGGTATGGCTACACCTTC
j_call: TRBJ2-3; clone_size: .; v_call: TRBV18; d_call: .; cdr3_aa: CASSPLEGDTQYF; cdr3_nt: TGTGCCAGCTCACCCCTTGAGGGAGATACGCAGTATTTT
j_call: TRBJ2-1; clone_size: .; v_call: TRBV6-5; d_call: .; cdr3_aa: CASSYGGYEQFF; cdr3_nt: TGTGCCAGCAGTTACGGGGGCTATGAGCAGTTCTTC
j_call: TRBJ2-5; clone_size: once; v_call: TRBV9; d_call: .; cdr3_aa: CASSREMIQGTQYF; cdr3_nt: TGTGCCAGCAGCCGCGAGATGATACAGGGGACCCAGTACTTC
j_call: TRBJ2-3; clone_size: .; v_call: TRBV25-1; d_call: TRBD2; cdr3_aa: CASRGTSGQGTDTQYF; cdr3_nt: TGTGCCAGCAGGGGGACTAGCGGGCAGGGCACAGATACGCAGTATTTT
j_call: TRBJ2-4; clone_size: once; v_call: TRBV5-1; d_call: .; cdr3_aa: CASSLQESKNIQYF; cdr3_nt: TGCGCCAGCAGCTTACAGGAGTCCAAAAACATTCAGTACTTC